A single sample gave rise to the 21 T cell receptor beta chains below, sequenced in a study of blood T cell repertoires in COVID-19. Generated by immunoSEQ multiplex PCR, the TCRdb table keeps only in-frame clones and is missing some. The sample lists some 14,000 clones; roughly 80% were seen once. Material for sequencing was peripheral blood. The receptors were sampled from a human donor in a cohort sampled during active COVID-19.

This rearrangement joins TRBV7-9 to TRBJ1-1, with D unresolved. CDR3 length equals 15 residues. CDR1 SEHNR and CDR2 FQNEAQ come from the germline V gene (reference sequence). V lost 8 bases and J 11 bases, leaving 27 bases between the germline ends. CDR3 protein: CASSNSAGSSERAFF. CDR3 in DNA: TGTGCCAGCTCCAATTCCGCCGGGAGTTCGGAGAGGGCTTTCTTT.

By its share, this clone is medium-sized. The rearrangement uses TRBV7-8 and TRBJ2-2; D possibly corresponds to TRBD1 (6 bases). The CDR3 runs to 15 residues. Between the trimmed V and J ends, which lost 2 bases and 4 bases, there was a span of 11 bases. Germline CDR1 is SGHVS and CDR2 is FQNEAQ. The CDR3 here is CASSLHRAGTGELFF. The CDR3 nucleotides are TGTGCCAGCAGCTTACACAGGGCTGGCACCGGGGAGCTGTTTTTT. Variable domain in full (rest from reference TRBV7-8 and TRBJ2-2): GAGVSQSPRYKVAKRGQDVALRCDPISGHVSLFWYQQALGQGPEFLTYFQNEAQLDKSGLPSDRFFAERPEGSVSTLKIQRTQQEDSAVYLCASSLHRAGTGELFFGEGSRLTVL.

CDR3 sequence: CASSPRSGGPYNEQFF. CDR3 sequence (DNA): TGTGCCAGCTCACCAAGGTCAGGGGGACCCTACAATGAGCAGTTCTTC. The chain combines TRBV18 with TRBJ2-1, with 7 bases that match TRBD1. Germline CDR1 is KGHSH and CDR2 is LQKENI. V was pared by 2 bases and J by 2 bases, with 6 bases of the junction left unmatched. The CDR3 spans 16 residues.

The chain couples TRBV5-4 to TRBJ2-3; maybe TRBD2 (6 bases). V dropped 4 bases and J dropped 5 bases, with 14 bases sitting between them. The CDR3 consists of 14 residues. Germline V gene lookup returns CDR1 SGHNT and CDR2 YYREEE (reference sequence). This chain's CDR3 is CASSPGTAQDTQYF. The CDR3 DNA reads TGTGCCAGCAGCCCCGGGACTGCTCAAGATACGCAGTATTTT.

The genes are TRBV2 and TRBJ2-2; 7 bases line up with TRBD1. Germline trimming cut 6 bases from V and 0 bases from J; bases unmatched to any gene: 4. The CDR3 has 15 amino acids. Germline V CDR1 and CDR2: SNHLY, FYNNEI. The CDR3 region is CASSPGTANTGELFF. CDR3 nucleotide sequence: TGTGCCAGCAGCCCCGGGACAGCGAACACCGGGGAGCTGTTTTTT.

The CDR3 nucleotides are TGCGCCAGCAGCTTTTCCGCAGGGGGTACCGGGGAGCTGTTTTTT. Encoded protein: CASSFSAGGTGELFF. The V gene is TRBV5-1, the J gene TRBJ2-2; 7 nucleotides align to TRBD1. The trim removed 2 bases at V and 5 bases at J, leaving 6 bases unmatched. Germline V gene lookup returns CDR1 SGHRS and CDR2 YFSETQ. The CDR3 runs to 15 residues.

CDR3 DNA sequence: TGTGCCAGCAGCTCCCTCCGGGAGGGTCAGCCCCAGCATTTT. Translated, it gives CASSSLREGQPQHF. The chain is built from TRBV5-6 and TRBJ1-5; no firm D call. Germline V gives CDR1 SGHDT, CDR2 YYEEEE. V was shortened by 3 bases and J by 6 bases, with 13 bases between the two germline ends. CDR3 length: 14 amino acids.

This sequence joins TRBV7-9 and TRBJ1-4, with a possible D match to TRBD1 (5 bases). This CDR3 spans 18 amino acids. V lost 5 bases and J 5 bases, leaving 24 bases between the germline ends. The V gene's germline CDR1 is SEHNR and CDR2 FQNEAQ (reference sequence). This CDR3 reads CASSLRPWGRGVNEKLFF. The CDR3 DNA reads TGTGCCAGCAGCCTCCGCCCGTGGGGGAGGGGAGTAAATGAAAAACTGTTTTTT.

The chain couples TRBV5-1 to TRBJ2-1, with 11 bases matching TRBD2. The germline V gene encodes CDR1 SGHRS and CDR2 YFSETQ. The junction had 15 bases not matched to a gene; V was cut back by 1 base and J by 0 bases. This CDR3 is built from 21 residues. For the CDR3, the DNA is TGCGCCAGCAGCTTGTGGGCTCGGGGAGCTAGCGGGGGGAGCTCCTACAATGAGCAGTTCTTC. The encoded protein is CASSLWARGASGGSSYNEQFF.

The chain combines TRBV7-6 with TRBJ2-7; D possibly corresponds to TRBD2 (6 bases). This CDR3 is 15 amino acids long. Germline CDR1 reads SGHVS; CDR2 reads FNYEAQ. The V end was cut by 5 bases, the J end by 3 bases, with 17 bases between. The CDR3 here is CASSPRAGSNYEQYF. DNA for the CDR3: TGTGCCAGCAGCCCCCGGGCGGGGTCGAACTACGAGCAGTACTTC. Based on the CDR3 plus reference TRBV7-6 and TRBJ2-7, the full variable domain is GAGVSQSPRYKVTKRGQDVALRCDPISGHVSLYWYRQALGQGPEFLTYFNYEAQQDKSGLPNDRFSAERPEGSISTLTIQRTEQRDSAMYRCASSPRAGSNYEQYFGPGTRLTVT.

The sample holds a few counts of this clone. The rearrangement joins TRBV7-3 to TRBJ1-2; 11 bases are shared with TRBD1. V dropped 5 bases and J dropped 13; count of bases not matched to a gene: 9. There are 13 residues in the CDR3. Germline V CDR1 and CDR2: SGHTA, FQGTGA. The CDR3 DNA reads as TGTGCCAGCAGCCCAGGGACAGGGGGATTGTGCACCTTC. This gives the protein CASSPGTGGLCTF.

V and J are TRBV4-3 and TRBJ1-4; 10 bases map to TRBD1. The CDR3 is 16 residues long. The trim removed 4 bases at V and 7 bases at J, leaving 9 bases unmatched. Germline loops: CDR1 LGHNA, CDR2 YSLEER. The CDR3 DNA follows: TGCGCCAGCAGCCGCGCCCAGACAGGGGGCGGTGAAAAACTGTTTTTT. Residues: CASSRAQTGGGEKLFF.

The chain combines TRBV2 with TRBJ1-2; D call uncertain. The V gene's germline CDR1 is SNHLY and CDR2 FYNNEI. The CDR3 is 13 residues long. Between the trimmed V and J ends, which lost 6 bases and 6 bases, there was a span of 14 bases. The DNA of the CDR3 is TGTGCCAGCAGCGAACAGATTGTCGATGGCTACACCTTC. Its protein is CASSEQIVDGYTF.

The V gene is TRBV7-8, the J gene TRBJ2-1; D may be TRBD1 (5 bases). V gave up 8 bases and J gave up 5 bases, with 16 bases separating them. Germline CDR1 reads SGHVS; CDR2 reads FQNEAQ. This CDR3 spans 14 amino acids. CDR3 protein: CASRRLGADNEQFF. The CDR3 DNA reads TGTGCCAGCCGCCGCCTTGGGGCGGACAATGAGCAGTTCTTC.

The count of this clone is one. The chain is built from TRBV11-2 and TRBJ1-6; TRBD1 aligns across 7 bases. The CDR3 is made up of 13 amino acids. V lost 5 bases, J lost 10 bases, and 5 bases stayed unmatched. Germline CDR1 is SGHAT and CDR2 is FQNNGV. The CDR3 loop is CASSPTGQSPLHF. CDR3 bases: TGTGCCAGCAGCCCGACAGGGCAATCACCCCTCCACTTT.

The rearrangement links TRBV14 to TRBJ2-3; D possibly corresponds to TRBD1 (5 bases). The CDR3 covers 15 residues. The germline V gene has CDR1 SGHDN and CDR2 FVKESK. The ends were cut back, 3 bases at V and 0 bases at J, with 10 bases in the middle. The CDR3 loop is CASSHGRVSTDTQYF. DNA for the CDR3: TGTGCCAGCAGCCACGGCAGGGTTAGCACAGATACGCAGTATTTT.

CDR3: CASSPDRNYGYTF. In DNA form, the CDR3 reads TGTGCCAGCAGCCCGGACAGGAACTATGGCTACACCTTC. The chain has TRBV11-3 and TRBJ1-2, with 7 bases fitting TRBD1. J was trimmed by 2 bases and V by 5 bases; bases with no gene match: 2. Germline V CDR1 and CDR2: SGHNT, YENEEA. The CDR3 consists of 13 residues.

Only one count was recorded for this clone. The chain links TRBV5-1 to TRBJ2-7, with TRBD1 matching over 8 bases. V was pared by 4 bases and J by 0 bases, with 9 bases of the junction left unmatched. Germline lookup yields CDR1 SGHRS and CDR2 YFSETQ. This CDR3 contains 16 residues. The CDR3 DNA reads TGCGCCAGCAGCGGTTCCGGAGACAGGGGCTCCTACGAGCAGTACTTC. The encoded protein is CASSGSGDRGSYEQYF.

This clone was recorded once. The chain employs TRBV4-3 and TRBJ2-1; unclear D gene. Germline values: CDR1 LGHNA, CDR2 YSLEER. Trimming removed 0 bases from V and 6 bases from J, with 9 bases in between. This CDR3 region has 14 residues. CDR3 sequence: CASSQDVPGNEQFF. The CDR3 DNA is TGCGCCAGCAGCCAAGACGTGCCGGGCAATGAGCAGTTCTTC.

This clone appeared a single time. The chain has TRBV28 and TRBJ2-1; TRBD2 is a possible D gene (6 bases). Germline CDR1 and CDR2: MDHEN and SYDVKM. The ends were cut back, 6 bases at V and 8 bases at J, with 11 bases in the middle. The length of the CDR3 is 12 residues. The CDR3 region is CASRGTVDEQFF. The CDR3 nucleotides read TGTGCCAGCAGGGGGACTGTCGATGAGCAGTTCTTC.

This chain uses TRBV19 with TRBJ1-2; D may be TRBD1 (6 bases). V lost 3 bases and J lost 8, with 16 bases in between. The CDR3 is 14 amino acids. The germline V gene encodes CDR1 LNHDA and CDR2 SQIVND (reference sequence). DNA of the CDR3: TGTGCCAGTAGTATTACGAGTCGCCAGGGGGGCTACACCTTC. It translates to CASSITSRQGGYTF.